This TCR beta chain derives from a study of T cells in Graves' hyperthyroidism and ophthalmopathy. The CDR3 is 13 residues long. V was trimmed by 5 bases and J by 2 bases, leaving 9 bases between them. It was RNA transcripts that yielded the amplified TCR beta CDR3 regions. TCR CDR3 regions were first amplified by RT-PCR with HTBI primers. TCRdb passed the multiplex PCR reads through MiXCR, listing each CDR3 protein once. Of 550,000 to 600,000 distinct CDR3 sequences listed, 12% to 15% are singletons. This clonotype was seen many times. This chain uses TRBV12-3 or TRBV12-4 with TRBJ1-2; maybe TRBD1 (5 bases). Material: blood. The TCR comes from a woman aged 18 to 35 with Graves' ophthalmopathy. The CDR3 DNA follows: TGTGCCAGCAGTGGGGGGAGGAACTATGGCTACACCTTC. It yields the protein CASSGGRNYGYTF.